This T cell receptor beta chain emerged from a study of T cell changes during pregnancy in multiple sclerosis. This table comes from immunoSEQ multiplex PCR, and its TCRdb copy is limited to in-frame clones, with some not included. The sample consists of around 72,000 clones, approximately 90% of them appearing once. CDR3 length equals 14 residues. The germline gives CDR1 SGHVS, CDR2 FNYEAQ. V lost 7 bases and J lost 0, with 12 bases in between. This TCR was sampled from a female donor with multiple sclerosis, enrolled in a pregnancy study. This sample comprised CD4+ T cells from peripheral blood mononuclear cells, obtained before pregnancy. V is TRBV7-6 and J is TRBJ1-1, with D perhaps matching TRBD1 (6 bases). The CDR3 protein is CASTRQEMNTEAFF. The CDR3 nucleotides read TGTGCCAGCACCAGACAGGAGATGAACACTGAAGCTTTCTTT.